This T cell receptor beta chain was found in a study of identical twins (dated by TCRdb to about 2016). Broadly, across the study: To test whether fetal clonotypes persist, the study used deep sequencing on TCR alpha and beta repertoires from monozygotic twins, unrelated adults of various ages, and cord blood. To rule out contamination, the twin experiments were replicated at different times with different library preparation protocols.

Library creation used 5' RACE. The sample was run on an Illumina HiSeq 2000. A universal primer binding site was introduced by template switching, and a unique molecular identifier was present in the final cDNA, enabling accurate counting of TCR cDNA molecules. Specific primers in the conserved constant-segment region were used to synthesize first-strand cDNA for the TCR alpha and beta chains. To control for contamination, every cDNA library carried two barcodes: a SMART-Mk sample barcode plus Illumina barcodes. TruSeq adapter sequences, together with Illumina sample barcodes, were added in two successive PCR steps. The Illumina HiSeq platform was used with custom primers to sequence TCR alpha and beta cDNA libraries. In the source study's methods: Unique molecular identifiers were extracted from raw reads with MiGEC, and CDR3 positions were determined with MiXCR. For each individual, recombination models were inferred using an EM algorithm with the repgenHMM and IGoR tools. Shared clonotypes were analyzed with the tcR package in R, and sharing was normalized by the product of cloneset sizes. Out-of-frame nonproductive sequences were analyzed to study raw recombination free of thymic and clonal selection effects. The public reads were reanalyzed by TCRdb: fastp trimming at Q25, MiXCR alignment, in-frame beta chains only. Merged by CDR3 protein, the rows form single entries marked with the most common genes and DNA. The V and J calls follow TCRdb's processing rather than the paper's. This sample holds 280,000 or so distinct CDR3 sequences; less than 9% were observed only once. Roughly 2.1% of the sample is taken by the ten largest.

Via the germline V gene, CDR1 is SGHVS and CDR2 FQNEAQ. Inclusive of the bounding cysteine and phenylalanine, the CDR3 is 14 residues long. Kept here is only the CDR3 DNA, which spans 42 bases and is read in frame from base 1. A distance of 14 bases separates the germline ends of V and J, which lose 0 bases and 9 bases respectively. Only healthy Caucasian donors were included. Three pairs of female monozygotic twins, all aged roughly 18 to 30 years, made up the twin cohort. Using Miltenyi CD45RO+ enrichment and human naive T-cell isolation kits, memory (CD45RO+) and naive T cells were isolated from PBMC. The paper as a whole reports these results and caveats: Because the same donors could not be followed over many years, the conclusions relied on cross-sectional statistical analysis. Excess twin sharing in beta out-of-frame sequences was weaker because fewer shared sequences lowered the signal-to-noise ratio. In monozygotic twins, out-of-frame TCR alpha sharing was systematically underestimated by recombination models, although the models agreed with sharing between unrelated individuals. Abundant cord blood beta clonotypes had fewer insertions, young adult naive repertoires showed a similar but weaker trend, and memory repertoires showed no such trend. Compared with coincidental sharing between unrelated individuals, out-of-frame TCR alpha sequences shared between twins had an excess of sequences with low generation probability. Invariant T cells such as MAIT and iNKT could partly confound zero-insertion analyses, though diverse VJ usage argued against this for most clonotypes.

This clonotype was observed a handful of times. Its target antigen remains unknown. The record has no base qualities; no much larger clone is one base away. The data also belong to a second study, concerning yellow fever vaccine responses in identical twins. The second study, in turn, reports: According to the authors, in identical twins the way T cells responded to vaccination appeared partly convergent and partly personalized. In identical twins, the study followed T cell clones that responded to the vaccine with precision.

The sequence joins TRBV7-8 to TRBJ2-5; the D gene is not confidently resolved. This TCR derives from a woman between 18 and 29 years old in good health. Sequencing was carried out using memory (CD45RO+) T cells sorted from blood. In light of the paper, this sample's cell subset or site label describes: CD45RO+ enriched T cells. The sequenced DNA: TGTGCCAGCAGCTTAGCGCTGGCCTGGGCCCCCCAGTACTTC. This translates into CASSLALAWAPQYF.